These T cell receptor beta chains were read from a single sample in a study of cytomegalovirus exposure and HLA in healthy donors. The protocol was immunoSEQ multiplex PCR, while the TCRdb copy is restricted to in-frame clones and leaves out a portion. This sample has approximately 170,000 clones, with roughly 80% found just once. Material for sequencing was PBMCs. The receptors come from a female donor in good health and CMV-seronegative. CDR3s include the opening cysteine and the closing phenylalanine or tryptophan. D genes are given only for firm matches. A row's size may be missing; if present it is once, few, many or a size class.

v_gene	d_gene	j_gene	abundance	CDR3nt	CDR3aa
TRBV5-1	TRBD1	TRBJ1-4	-	TGCGCCAGCAGCTTGGGACAGGGGGACGAAAAACTGTTTTTT	CASSLGQGDEKLFF
TRBV7-8	TRBD1	TRBJ1-1	-	TGTGCCAGCAGCTTAGGGGGACAGCTGAACACTGAAGCTTTCTTT	CASSLGGQLNTEAFF
TRBV19	TRBD2	TRBJ2-3	-	TGTGCCAGTAGCCCGGGACTAGCGGGAGCCAATATTGCCACAGATACGCAGTATTTT	CASSPGLAGANIATDTQYF
TRBV28	TRBD1	TRBJ2-2	-	TGTGCCAGCATCCGGGACAGGGGGCCCGGGGAGCTGTTTTTT	CASIRDRGPGELFF
TRBV4-3	TRBD2	TRBJ2-1	-	TGCGCCAGCAACACCGGACTAGTCGGGGCCTACAATGAGCAGTTCTTC	CASNTGLVGAYNEQFF
TRBV28	TRBD1	TRBJ1-5	-	TGTGCCAGCAGTTTCGTAGCCGGGACAGGGGTAAATCAGCCCCAGCATTTT	CASSFVAGTGVNQPQHF
TRBV4-3	-	TRBJ2-7	-	TGCGCCAGCAGCCCCAAGTCAGGGAAGAGATCCTACGAGCAGTACTTC	CASSPKSGKRSYEQYF
TRBV5-8	-	TRBJ1-1	-	TGTGCCAGCCAAATTGACAGGAACACTGAAGCTTTCTTT	CASQIDRNTEAFF
TRBV19	TRBD1	TRBJ1-5	few	TGTGCCAGTAGTATAAAAGGGGGCACTAATCAGCCCCAGCATTTT	CASSIKGGTNQPQHF
TRBV28	-	TRBJ2-7	-	TGTGCCAGCAGTTTGGGCGGGTACGAGCAGTACTTC	CASSLGGYEQYF
TRBV18	-	TRBJ1-1	-	TGTGCCAGCTCACCACTCGACAAGAACACTGAAGCTTTCTTT	CASSPLDKNTEAFF
TRBV6-5	-	TRBJ2-2	few	TGTGCCAGCAAGGAGCGGAACACCGGGGAGCTGTTTTTT	CASKERNTGELFF
TRBV7-3	TRBD1	TRBJ1-3	-	TGTGCCAGCAGCCCGGGACAGGCGGGGGGAAACACCATATATTTT	CASSPGQAGGNTIYF
TRBV19	-	TRBJ1-1	-	TGTGCCAGTAGGGGGCAGGGGAACACTGAAGCTTTCTTT	CASRGQGNTEAFF
TRBV7-3	-	TRBJ2-2	-	TGTGCCAGCAGTCAGGTCACAGACACCGGGGAGCTGTTTTTT	CASSQVTDTGELFF
TRBV6-1	-	TRBJ2-7	-	TGTGCCAGCAGTGAAGCGCTTACAGCTCCCTACGAGCAGTACTTC	CASSEALTAPYEQYF
TRBV10-3	-	TRBJ2-1	-	TGTGCCATCAGTGAGATAGAGAATGAGCAGTTCTTC	CAISEIENEQFF
TRBV10-3	TRBD1	TRBJ1-2	-	TGTGCCATCCCCTCGGGACAGGGCGATTCGGATGGCTACACCTTC	CAIPSGQGDSDGYTF
TRBV14	-	TRBJ1-4	once	TGTGCCAGCAGCCGAAACAAGGCCTTGGGCGAAAAACTGTTTTTT	CASSRNKALGEKLFF
TRBV5-1	TRBD1	TRBJ2-7	-	TGCGCCAGCAGCGACGGGACAGGGTCCCCCTACGAGCAGTACTTC	CASSDGTGSPYEQYF
TRBV16	TRBD2	TRBJ2-5	-	TGTGCCAGCAGCCAGGGACTAGCGGGGGTCGAGACCCAGTACTTC	CASSQGLAGVETQYF
TRBV5-1	TRBD2	TRBJ2-3	-	TGCGCCAGCAGCTTGGTAGGGACTAGCGGGGGGATGGATACGCAGTATTTT	CASSLVGTSGGMDTQYF
TRBV13	-	TRBJ1-2	-	TGTGCCAGCAGCCGATCTGGGGGCGCGTTTGGCTACACCTTC	CASSRSGGAFGYTF
TRBV19	-	TRBJ1-2	once	TGTGCCAGTAGTATAGACGGGACTACCTCAGGCTACACCTTC	CASSIDGTTSGYTF
TRBV11-2	-	TRBJ1-1	few	TGTGCCAGCAGCTTCATCGGGGTCTCTGAAGCTTTCTTT	CASSFIGVSEAFF
TRBV9	-	TRBJ1-5	once	TGTGCCAGCAGCGTAGTCCAGGCTGACATTAGCAATCAGCCCCAGCATTTT	CASSVVQADISNQPQHF
TRBV19	TRBD1	TRBJ1-5	-	TGTGCCAGTACTGCGACAGGGGTCCAGCCCCAGCATTTT	CASTATGVQPQHF
TRBV6-6	-	TRBJ2-7	-	TGTGCTGTGGGGGGAGGCTACGAGCAGTACTTC	CAVGGGYEQYF
TRBV19	-	TRBJ2-6	-	TGTGCCAGTAGTCCCTCCGGGATTCTAAGCTCTGGGGCCAACGTCCTGACTTTC	CASSPSGILSSGANVLTF
TRBV19	TRBD1	TRBJ2-6	-	TGTGCCAGTAGTGTCAGACAGGGGGCCGGGTCTGGGGCCAACGTCCTGACTTTC	CASSVRQGAGSGANVLTF
TRBV5-6	TRBD1	TRBJ2-3	-	TGTGCCAGCAGCTTAGCGACAGGGGCAAGCACAGATGCGCAGTATTTT	CASSLATGASTDAQYF
TRBV6-6	TRBD2	TRBJ2-3	-	TGTGCCAGCAGTTACGGAACTAGCGGGGGCACAGATACGCAGTATTTT	CASSYGTSGGTDTQYF
TRBV19	TRBD1	TRBJ1-2	-	TGTGCCAGTAGTTTTAAGACAGGGAGCTATGGCTACACCTTC	CASSFKTGSYGYTF
TRBV5-1	-	TRBJ1-3	-	TGCGCCAGCAGTGATGGAACGGCGGGCTCTGGAAACACCATATATTTT	CASSDGTAGSGNTIYF
TRBV10-1	-	TRBJ2-2	few	TGCGCCAGCAGTGACATGACCGGGGAGCTGTTTTTT	CASSDMTGELFF
TRBV7-2	TRBD2	TRBJ2-3	few	TGTGCCAGCAGCGGGGGACTAGGCGGCACAGATACGCAGTATTTT	CASSGGLGGTDTQYF
TRBV30	-	TRBJ2-7	-	TGTGCCCAACTCCGGGGAAACTACGAGCAGTACTTC	CAQLRGNYEQYF